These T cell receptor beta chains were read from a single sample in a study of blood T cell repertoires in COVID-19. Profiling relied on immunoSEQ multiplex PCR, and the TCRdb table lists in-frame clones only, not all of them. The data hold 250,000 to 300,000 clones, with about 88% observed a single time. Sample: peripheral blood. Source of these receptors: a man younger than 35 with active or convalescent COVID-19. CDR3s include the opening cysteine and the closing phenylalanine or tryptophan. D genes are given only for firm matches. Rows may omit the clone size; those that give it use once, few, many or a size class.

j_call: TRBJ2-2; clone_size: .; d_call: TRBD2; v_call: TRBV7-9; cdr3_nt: TGTGCCAGCAGCTCAAACCTCGGGACTAGGATTACCGGGGAGCTGTTTTTT; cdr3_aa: CASSSNLGTRITGELFF
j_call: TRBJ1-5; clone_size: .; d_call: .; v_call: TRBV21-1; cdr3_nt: TGTGCCAGCAGCGACAGGGGGTACCATCAGCCCCAGCATTTT; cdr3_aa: CASSDRGYHQPQHF
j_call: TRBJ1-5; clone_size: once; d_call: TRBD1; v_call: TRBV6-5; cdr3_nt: TGTGCCAGCAGTTACAGGGGGCAAGGGCAGCCCCAGCATTTT; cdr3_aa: CASSYRGQGQPQHF
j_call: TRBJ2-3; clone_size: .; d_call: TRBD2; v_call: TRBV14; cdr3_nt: TGTGCCAGCAGCCAAGTCGGGGGGGTTGCAGATACGCAGTATTTT; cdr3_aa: CASSQVGGVADTQYF
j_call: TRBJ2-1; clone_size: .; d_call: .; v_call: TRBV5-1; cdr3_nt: TGCGCCAGCAGCTTGGTATTGGGACTTTCCAATGAGCAGTTCTTC; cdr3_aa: CASSLVLGLSNEQFF
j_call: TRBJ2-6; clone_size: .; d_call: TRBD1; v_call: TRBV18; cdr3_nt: TGTGCCAGCTCCTTCCGGGACAGGGGCTCTGGGGCCAACGTCCTGACTTTC; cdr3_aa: CASSFRDRGSGANVLTF
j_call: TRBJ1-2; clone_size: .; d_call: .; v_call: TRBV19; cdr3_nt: TGTGCCAGTAGTATGCCCCCGGGGGGGGACTATGGCTACACCTTC; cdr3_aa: CASSMPPGGDYGYTF
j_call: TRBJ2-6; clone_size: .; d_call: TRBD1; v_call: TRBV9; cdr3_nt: TGTGCCAGCAGCGAGGGACAGAAATACTCTGGGGCCAACGTCCTGACTTTC; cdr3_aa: CASSEGQKYSGANVLTF
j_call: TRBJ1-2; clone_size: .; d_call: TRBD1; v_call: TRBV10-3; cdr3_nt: TGTGCCATCAGTGAGGACAGGGGGAGAGCTAACTATGGCTACACCTTC; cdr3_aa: CAISEDRGRANYGYTF
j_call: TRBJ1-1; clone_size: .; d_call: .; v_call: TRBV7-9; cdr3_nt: TGTGCCAGCAGCTTAGAGGCAGGCGCAGCTTTCTTT; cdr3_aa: CASSLEAGAAFF
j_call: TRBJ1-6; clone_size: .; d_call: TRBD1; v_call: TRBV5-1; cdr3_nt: TGCGCCAGCAGCCCCAGATCCGGGACAGGTTCACCCCTCCACTTT; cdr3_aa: CASSPRSGTGSPLHF
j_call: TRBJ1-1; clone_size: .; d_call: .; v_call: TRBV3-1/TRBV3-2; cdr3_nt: TGTGCCAGCAGCCCTGCCCCGGGGAACACTGAAGCTTTCTTT; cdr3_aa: CASSPAPGNTEAFF
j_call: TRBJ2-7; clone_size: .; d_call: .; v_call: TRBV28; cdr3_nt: TGTGCCAGCAGTATTACAGCCTACGAGCAGTACTTC; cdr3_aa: CASSITAYEQYF
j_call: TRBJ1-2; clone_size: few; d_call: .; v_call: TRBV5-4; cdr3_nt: TGTGCCAGCAGCGAAGCGGGCGGCTACACCTTC; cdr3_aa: CASSEAGGYTF
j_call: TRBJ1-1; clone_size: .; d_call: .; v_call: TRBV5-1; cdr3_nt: TGCGCCAGCAGCCGGGCGGGGGAGGGAACTGAAGCTTTCTTT; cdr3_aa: CASSRAGEGTEAFF
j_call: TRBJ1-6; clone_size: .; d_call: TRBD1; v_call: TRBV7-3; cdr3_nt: TGTGCCAGCCGAGGGACAGATAATTCACCCCTCCACTTT; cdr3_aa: CASRGTDNSPLHF
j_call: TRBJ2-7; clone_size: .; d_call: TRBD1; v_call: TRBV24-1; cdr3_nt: TGTGCCACAGATGAGGGACAGGGCCACGAGCAGTACTTC; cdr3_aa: CATDEGQGHEQYF
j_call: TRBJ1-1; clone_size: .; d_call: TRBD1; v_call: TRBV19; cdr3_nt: TGTGCCAGTCGCATGCAGGGGGTGAAGGACACTGAAGCTTTCTTT; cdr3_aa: CASRMQGVKDTEAFF
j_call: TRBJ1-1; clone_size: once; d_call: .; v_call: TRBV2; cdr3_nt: TGTGCCAGCAGTTGGGGACAGAACACTGAAGCTTTCTTT; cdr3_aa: CASSWGQNTEAFF
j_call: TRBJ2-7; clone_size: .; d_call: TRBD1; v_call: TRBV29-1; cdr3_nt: TGCAGCGCGGACAGGGGGGGAGACGAGCAGTACTTC; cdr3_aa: CSADRGGDEQYF
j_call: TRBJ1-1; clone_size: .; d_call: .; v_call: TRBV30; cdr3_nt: TGTGCCTGGAGTGTCGATGGGCCTTCCTTGGCTTTCACTGAAGCTTTCTTT; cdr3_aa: CAWSVDGPSLAFTEAFF
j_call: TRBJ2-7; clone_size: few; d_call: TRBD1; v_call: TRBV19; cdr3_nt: TGTGCCAGTAGTACCGGACAGGGAGGATCCTACGAGCAGTACTTC; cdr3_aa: CASSTGQGGSYEQYF
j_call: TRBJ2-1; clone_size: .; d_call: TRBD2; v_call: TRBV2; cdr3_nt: TGTGCCAGCGGGCATAGCGGGGGGGCCGGGAATGAGCAGTTCTTC; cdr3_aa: CASGHSGGAGNEQFF
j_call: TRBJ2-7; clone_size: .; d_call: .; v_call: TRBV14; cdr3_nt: TGTGCCAGCAGCCACGAACGAAACAACTACGAGCAGTACTTC; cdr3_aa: CASSHERNNYEQYF
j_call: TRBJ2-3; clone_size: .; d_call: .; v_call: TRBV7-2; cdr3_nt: TGTGCCAGCAGCTCATTCACGTCGGGCACAGATACGCAGTATTTT; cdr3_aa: CASSSFTSGTDTQYF
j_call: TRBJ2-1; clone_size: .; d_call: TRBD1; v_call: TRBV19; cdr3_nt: TGTGCCAGTAGTATAGATGGGAGGACAGGGCTAAATGAGCAGTTCTTC; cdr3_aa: CASSIDGRTGLNEQFF
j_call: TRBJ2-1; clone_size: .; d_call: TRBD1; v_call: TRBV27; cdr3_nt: TGTGCCAGCAGTTTATCTGCGGGACAGGGAAGTGAGCAGTTCTTC; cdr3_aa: CASSLSAGQGSEQFF
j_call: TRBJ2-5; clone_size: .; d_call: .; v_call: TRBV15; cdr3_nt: TGTGCCACCAGCAGAAACTACGGCGTCGGGGAGACCCAGTACTTC; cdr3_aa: CATSRNYGVGETQYF
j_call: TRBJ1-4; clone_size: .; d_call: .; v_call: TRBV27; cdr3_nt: TGTGCCAGCAGTCCGACAGCAACTAATGAAAAACTGTTTTTT; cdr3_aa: CASSPTATNEKLFF
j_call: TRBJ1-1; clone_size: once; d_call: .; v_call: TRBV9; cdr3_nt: TGTGCCAGCAGCGCGACCGGAGCGGGACGGCTGACCATCACTGAAGCTTTCTTT; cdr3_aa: CASSATGAGRLTITEAFF
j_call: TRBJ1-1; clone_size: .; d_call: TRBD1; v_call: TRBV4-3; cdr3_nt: TGCGCCAGCAGCCAAGACCCCGGGACAGGGAGTCGCACTGAAGCTTTCTTT; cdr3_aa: CASSQDPGTGSRTEAFF
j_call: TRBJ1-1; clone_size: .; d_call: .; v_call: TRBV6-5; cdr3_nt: TGTGCCAGCAGTATGGGTGGGGCCACTGAAGCTTTCTTT; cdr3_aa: CASSMGGATEAFF
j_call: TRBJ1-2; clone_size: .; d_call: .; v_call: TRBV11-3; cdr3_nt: TGTGCCAGCAGCTTAGACCCATCTAACTATGGCTACACCTTC; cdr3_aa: CASSLDPSNYGYTF
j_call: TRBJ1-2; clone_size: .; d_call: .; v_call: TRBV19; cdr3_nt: TGTGCCAGTAGTATATCCGGGTCGAACTATGGCTACACCTTC; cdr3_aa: CASSISGSNYGYTF
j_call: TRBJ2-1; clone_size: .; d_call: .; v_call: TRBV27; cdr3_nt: TGTGCCAGCAGTTCCCTGTCTTATGAGCAGTTCTTC; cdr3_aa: CASSSLSYEQFF
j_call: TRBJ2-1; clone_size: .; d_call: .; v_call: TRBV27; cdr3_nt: TGTGCCAGCAGTTTCCCCGGCAATGAGCAGTTCTTC; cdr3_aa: CASSFPGNEQFF
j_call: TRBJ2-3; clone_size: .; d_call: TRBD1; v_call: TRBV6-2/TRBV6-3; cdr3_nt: TGTGCCAGCAGTTCTTCACCGGGACAGGGAACAGATACGCAGTATTTT; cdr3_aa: CASSSSPGQGTDTQYF
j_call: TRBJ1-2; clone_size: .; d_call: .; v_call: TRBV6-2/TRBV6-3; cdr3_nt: TGTGCCAGCAGTTATTCGCAGGGCGGTTCTGGCTACACCTTC; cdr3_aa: CASSYSQGGSGYTF
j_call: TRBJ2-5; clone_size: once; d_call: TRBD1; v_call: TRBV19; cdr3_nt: TGTGCCAGTAGTACCTCGACAGGGTTGAAAGAGACCCAGTACTTC; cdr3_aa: CASSTSTGLKETQYF
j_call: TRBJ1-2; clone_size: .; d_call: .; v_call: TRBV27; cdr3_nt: TGTGCCAGCAGTAATTTACAGGGAGCCTTTCTTGGCTACACCTTC; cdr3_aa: CASSNLQGAFLGYTF
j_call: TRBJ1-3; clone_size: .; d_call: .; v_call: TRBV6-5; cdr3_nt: TGTGCCAGCACCGATGCTAGTGTGGGAAACACCATATATTTT; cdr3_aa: CASTDASVGNTIYF
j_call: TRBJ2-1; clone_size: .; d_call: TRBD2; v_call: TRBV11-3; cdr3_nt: TGTGCCAGCAGCTCCCTAAGGCTAGCGGGGGGAGAGCAGTTCTTC; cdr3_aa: CASSSLRLAGGEQFF
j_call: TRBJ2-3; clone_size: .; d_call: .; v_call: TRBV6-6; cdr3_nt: TGTGCCAGCAGTTTCCAGGGGTGGCAAGATACGCAGTATTTT; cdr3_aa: CASSFQGWQDTQYF
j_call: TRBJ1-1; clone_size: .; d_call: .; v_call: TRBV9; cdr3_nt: TGTGCCAGCAGCGTAGAAGGGGCCAGGAGCACTGAAGCTTTCTTT; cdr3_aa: CASSVEGARSTEAFF
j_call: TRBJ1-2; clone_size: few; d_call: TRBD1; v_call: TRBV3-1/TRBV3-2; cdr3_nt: TGTGCCAGCAGCCTCTGGACAGGGACATTGGATGGCTACACCTTC; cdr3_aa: CASSLWTGTLDGYTF